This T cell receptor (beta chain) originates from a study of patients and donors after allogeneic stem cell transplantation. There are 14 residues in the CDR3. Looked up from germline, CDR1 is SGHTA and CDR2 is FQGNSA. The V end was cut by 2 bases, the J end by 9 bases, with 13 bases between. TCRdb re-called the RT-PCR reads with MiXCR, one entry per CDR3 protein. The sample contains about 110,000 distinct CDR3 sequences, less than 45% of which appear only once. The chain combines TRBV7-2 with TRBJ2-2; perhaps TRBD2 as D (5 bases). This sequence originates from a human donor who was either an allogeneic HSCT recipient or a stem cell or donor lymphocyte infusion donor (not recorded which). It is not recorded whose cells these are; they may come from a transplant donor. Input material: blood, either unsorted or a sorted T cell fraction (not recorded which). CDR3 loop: CASSLNGLNRELFF. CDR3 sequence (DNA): TGTGCCAGCAGCTTAAACGGACTCAACAGGGAGCTGTTTTTT.